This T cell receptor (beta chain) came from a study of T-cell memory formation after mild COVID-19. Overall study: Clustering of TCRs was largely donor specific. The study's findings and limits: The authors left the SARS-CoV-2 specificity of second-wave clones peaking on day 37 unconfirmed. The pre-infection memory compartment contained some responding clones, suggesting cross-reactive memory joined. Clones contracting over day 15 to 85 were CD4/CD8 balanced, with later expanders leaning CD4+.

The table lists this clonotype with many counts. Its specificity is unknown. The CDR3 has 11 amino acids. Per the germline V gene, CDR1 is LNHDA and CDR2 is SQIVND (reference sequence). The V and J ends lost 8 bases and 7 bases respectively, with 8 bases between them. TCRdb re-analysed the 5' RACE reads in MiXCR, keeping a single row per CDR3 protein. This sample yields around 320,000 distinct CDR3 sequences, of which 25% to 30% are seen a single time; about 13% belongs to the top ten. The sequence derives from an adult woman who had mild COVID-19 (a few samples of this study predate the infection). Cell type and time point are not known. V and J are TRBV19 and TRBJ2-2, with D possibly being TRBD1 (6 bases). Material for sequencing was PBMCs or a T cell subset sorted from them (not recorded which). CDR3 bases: TGTGCCAGTGGACAGCTCGGGGAGCTGTTTTTT. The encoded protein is CASGQLGELFF.